What follows are 22 T cell receptor beta chains derived from one specimen sequenced in a study of early T cells in non-severe SARS-CoV-2 infection. TCRdb called the 5' RACE reads again in MiXCR, with one record for every CDR3 protein. Counted here are roughly 86,000 distinct CDR3 sequences, approximately 15% occurring once; the ten biggest clones make up around 0.58%. Sequenced: whole blood. The receptors derive from an adult who was a healthcare worker with PCR-confirmed SARS-CoV-2 infection or an uninfected control (not recorded which).

The chain couples TRBV12-5 to TRBJ1-4; D call uncertain. This CDR3 is 15 amino acids long. The germline V gene has CDR1 LGHNT and CDR2 FRNRAP. Deletions cut 5 bases from V and 5 bases from J, with 15 bases between. This chain's CDR3 is CASGPKLGLNEKLFF. The CDR3 bases are TGTGCTAGTGGTCCAAAACTGGGTCTGAATGAAAAACTGTTTTTT.

This clonotype was observed a few times. The chain has TRBV5-6 and TRBJ1-2; D gene ambiguous. The CDR3 loop spans 15 amino acids. The germline gives CDR1 SGHDT, CDR2 YYEEEE. The germline V and J ends were trimmed by 1 base and 1 base, with 11 bases remaining between them. In DNA form, the CDR3 reads TGTGCCAGCAGCTTGAGTCCAGAGTTTAACTATGGCTACACCTTC. It specifies CASSLSPEFNYGYTF.

This clonotype was counted only a few times. The genes are TRBV6-2 or TRBV6-3 and TRBJ1-2; no definite D call. Germline V CDR1 and CDR2: MNHEY, SVGEGT. V dropped 0 bases and J dropped 2 bases, with 25 bases sitting between them. The CDR3 consists of 20 residues. Written as DNA, the CDR3 is TGTGCCAGCAGTTACTCGATCCCGGCCATCAGGAAGGTCTACAACTATGGCTACACCTTC. Its translation: CASSYSIPAIRKVYNYGYTF.

This clonotype was seen only a few times. The V gene is TRBV30, the J gene TRBJ2-3; D is tentatively TRBD1 or TRBD2 (5 bases each). V gave up 8 bases and J gave up 4 bases, with 19 bases separating them. The CDR3 is made up of 14 amino acids. Germline V gives CDR1 GTSNPN, CDR2 SVGIG (reference sequence). The CDR3, as DNA: TGTGCCCGGAACCGGGACGTGGGGGCAGATACGCAGTATTTT. It encodes CARNRDVGADTQYF. Variable domain in full (rest from reference TRBV30 and TRBJ2-3): SQTIHQWPATLVQPVGSPLSLECTVEGTSNPNLYWYRQAAGRGLQLLFYSVGIGQISSEVPQNLSASRPQDRQFILSSKKLLLSDSGFYLCARNRDVGADTQYFGPGTRLTVL.

The sample holds a few counts of this clonotype. This chain links TRBV12-3 or TRBV12-4 with TRBJ1-1; D remains unclear. V was trimmed by 5 bases and J by 3 bases, leaving 13 bases between them. The CDR3 loop spans 14 amino acids. In DNA form, the CDR3 reads TGTGCCAGCAGTCCGATATATGGGGACACTGAAGCTTTCTTT. The encoded protein is CASSPIYGDTEAFF.

This clonotype was recorded a few times. CDR3 amino acids: CASSLAPGVEQYV. CDR3 nucleotide sequence: TGTGCCAGCAGCTTAGCGCCGGGGGTCGAGCAGTACGTC. The genes are TRBV7-6 and TRBJ2-7; TRBD2 might be the D (6 bases). The CDR3 length is 13 residues. CDR1 and CDR2 from the germline V gene are SGHVS and FNYEAQ. V lost 0 bases, J lost 6 bases, and 9 bases lay in between.

The chain has TRBV6-5 and TRBJ1-1; D perhaps matches TRBD1 (5 bases). Per germline, CDR1 MNHEY and CDR2 SVGAGI. This CDR3 contains 12 residues. Trimming took 2 bases from V and 8 from J, leaving 9 bases between them. The CDR3 bases are TGTGCCAGCAGTTACGGGGAGGGGGAAGCTTTCTTT. Its protein is CASSYGEGEAFF.

This clonotype was observed a few times. This chain connects TRBV6-5 to TRBJ1-2; 9 positions agree with TRBD1. From germline, CDR1 is MNHEY and CDR2 SVGAGI. The CDR3 length is 15 residues. After removal of 2 bases from V and 6 bases from J, the junction contained 7 bases not matched to a gene. The CDR3 spells CASSYGLQGADGYTF. CDR3 coding DNA: TGTGCCAGCAGTTACGGCCTACAGGGGGCGGATGGCTACACCTTC.

This clonotype came up many times. The chain uses TRBV2 and TRBJ2-2; 12 nucleotides align to TRBD1. Germline V gene sequence: CDR1 SNHLY, CDR2 FYNNEI. The junction had 0 bases not matched to a gene; V was cut back by 3 bases and J by 4 bases. This CDR3 contains 15 residues. The CDR3 region has the DNA TGTGCCAGCAGTGAGGGACAGGGGGCCACCGGGGAGCTGTTTTTT. Its translation is CASSEGQGATGELFF.

The rearrangement links TRBV6-5 to TRBJ2-1, with D unresolved. Germline loops: CDR1 MNHEY, CDR2 SVGAGI. The CDR3 contains 15 residues. V lost 6 bases, J lost 2 bases, and 14 bases lay in between. The DNA of the CDR3 is TGTGCCAGCAGCCCCAGCATCGGTACCTACAATGAGCAGTTCTTC. It encodes CASSPSIGTYNEQFF.

J is TRBJ1-5 and V is TRBV7-2; D gene uncertain. Trimming cost V 7 bases and J 0 bases, with 13 bases left between them. The germline V gene has CDR1 SGHTA and CDR2 FQGNSA. CDR3 length: 15 amino acids. In DNA, the CDR3 is TGTGCCAGCAATCCGTTAGGGTATAGCAATCAGCCCCAGCATTTT. Encoded protein: CASNPLGYSNQPQHF.

This clonotype was observed a few times. V usage is TRBV19 and J usage is TRBJ1-5, with D possibly being TRBD1 (5 bases). V lost 0 bases and J lost 4, with 19 bases in between. The CDR3 has 18 amino acids. CDR1 and CDR2 (germline): LNHDA, SQIVND (reference sequence). In DNA form, the CDR3 reads TGTGCCAGTAGTATAGATTTCCCGGGGGTCCTGAGGAATCAGCCCCAGCATTTT. This translates into CASSIDFPGVLRNQPQHF.

This clonotype occurred many times. The genes are TRBV29-1 and TRBJ1-1, with D unclear. The CDR3 is made up of 14 amino acids. The germline V and J ends were trimmed by 4 bases and 2 bases, with 14 bases remaining between them. Per germline, CDR1 SQVTM and CDR2 ANQGSEA. The CDR3 here is CSVGATVRNTEAFF. In DNA form, the CDR3 reads TGCAGCGTTGGGGCGACGGTAAGAAACACTGAAGCTTTCTTT.

This clonotype appeared many times. This chain connects TRBV7-2 to TRBJ2-2; no clear D. Per the germline V gene, CDR1 is SGHTA and CDR2 is FQGNSA. CDR3 length equals 17 residues. V was trimmed by 1 base and J by 2 bases, leaving 14 bases between them. CDR3: CASSLDPPGRNTGELFF. CDR3 nucleotide sequence: TGTGCCAGCAGCTTAGACCCACCCGGTCGTAACACCGGGGAGCTGTTTTTT.

This clonotype has a count of ten or more. This rearrangement joins TRBV4-1 to TRBJ2-1; TRBD2 agrees at 13 bases. The CDR3 covers 15 residues. Trimming removed 3 bases from V and 6 bases from J; junction bases left unmatched: 2. Germline CDR1 reads MGHRA; CDR2 reads YSYEKL. CDR3 region: CASSHTSGGANEQFF. The CDR3 region has the DNA TGCGCCAGCAGCCATACTAGCGGGGGGGCCAATGAGCAGTTCTTC.

This clonotype came up many times. The chain employs TRBV7-2 and TRBJ2-1; 9 bases map to TRBD2. The germline gives CDR1 SGHTA, CDR2 FQGNSA. The CDR3 has 13 residues. After removal of 4 bases from V and 10 bases from J, the junction contained 5 bases not matched to a gene. Here the CDR3 reads CASSSRLAAEQFF. Here the CDR3 DNA reads TGTGCCAGCAGCTCTCGACTAGCGGCGGAGCAGTTCTTC.

This clonotype occurred many times. The chain employs TRBV15 and TRBJ2-6, with D possibly matching TRBD1 (5 bases). Trimming cost V 3 bases and J 4 bases, with 19 bases left between them. Germline values: CDR1 LNHNV, CDR2 YYDKDF (reference sequence). This CDR3 is built from 18 residues. CDR3 nucleotides: TGTGCCACCAGCAGTAGGCAGGGATGGGTTGGCGGGGCCAACGTCCTGACTTTC. Its protein is CATSSRQGWVGGANVLTF.

At least ten counts were recorded for this clonotype. The V call is TRBV6-1, the J call TRBJ1-5, with TRBD1 matching 8 bases. Germline assignment: CDR1 MNHNS and CDR2 SASEGT. This CDR3 comprises 13 residues. V was pared by 5 bases and J by 4 bases, with 1 base of the junction left unmatched. The CDR3, as DNA: TGTGCCAGCAGTCGGGACAGGAATCAGCCCCAGCATTTT. The encoded protein is CASSRDRNQPQHF.

This clonotype was seen repeatedly, ten times or more. The J gene is TRBJ2-3, the V gene TRBV20-1, with 10 bases fitting TRBD2. The CDR3 is made up of 15 amino acids. Unmatched junction bases numbered 7, after V lost 2 bases and J lost 5 bases. The germline V gene has CDR1 DFQATT and CDR2 SNEGSKA (reference sequence). The CDR3 DNA follows: TGCAGTGCTAGACGATATAGGACTAGCGGAGATACGCAGTATTTT. Its translation: CSARRYRTSGDTQYF.

This clonotype was seen only a few times. J is TRBJ2-2 and V is TRBV4-2; 8 nucleotides line up with TRBD1. The CDR3 is made up of 18 amino acids. CDR1 is LGHNA and CDR2 is YNFKEQ in the germline V gene. V gave up 0 bases and J gave up 3 bases; unmatched junction bases: 9. The CDR3 loop is CASSQELPGGAYTGELFF. The CDR3 bases are TGTGCCAGCAGCCAAGAATTACCAGGGGGCGCGTACACCGGGGAGCTGTTTTTT.

This clonotype appeared many times. The chain uses TRBV28 and TRBJ2-2, with TRBD2 matching over 13 bases. Per the germline V gene, CDR1 is MDHEN and CDR2 is SYDVKM. V trimming: 4 bases; J trimming: 6 bases; junction bases outside the gene matches: 5. The CDR3 spans 16 residues. This CDR3 reads CASSWTSGGTSGELFF. Written as DNA, the CDR3 is TGTGCCAGCAGTTGGACTAGCGGGGGTACCTCCGGGGAGCTGTTTTTT.

The gene calls are TRBV20-1 and TRBJ2-5; D is unclear. CDR3 length equals 10 residues. The ends were cut back, 6 bases at V and 3 bases at J, with 5 bases in the middle. Germline-derived CDR1 and CDR2 are DFQATT and SNEGSKA (reference sequence). This CDR3 is CSAFEETQYF. The CDR3 nucleotides are TGCAGTGCCTTCGAAGAGACCCAGTACTTC.